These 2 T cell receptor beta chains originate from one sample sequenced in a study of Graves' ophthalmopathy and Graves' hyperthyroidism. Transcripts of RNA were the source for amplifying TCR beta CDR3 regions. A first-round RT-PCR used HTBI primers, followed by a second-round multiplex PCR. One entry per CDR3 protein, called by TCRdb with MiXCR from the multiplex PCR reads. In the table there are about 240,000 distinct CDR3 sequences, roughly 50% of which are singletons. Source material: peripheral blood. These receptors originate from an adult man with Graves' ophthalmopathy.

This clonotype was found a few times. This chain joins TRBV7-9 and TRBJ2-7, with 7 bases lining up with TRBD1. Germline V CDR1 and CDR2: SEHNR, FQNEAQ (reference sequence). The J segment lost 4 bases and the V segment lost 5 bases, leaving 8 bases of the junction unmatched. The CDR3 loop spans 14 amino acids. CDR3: CASSATGVDYEQYF. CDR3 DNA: TGTGCCAGCAGCGCAACAGGGGTGGATTACGAGCAGTACTTC.

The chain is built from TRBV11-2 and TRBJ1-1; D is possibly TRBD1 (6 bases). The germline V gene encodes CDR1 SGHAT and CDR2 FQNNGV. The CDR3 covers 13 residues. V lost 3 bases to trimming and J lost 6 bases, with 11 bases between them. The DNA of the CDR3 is TGTGCCAGCAGCTTGTTAACAGGGTCTGAAGCTTTCTTT. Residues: CASSLLTGSEAFF. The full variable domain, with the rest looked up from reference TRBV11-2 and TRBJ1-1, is EAGVAQSPRYKIIEKRQSVAFWCNPISGHATLYWYQQILGQGPKLLIQFQNNGVVDDSQLPKDRFSAERLKGVDSTLKIQPAKLEDSAVYLCASSLLTGSEAFFGQGTRLTVV.